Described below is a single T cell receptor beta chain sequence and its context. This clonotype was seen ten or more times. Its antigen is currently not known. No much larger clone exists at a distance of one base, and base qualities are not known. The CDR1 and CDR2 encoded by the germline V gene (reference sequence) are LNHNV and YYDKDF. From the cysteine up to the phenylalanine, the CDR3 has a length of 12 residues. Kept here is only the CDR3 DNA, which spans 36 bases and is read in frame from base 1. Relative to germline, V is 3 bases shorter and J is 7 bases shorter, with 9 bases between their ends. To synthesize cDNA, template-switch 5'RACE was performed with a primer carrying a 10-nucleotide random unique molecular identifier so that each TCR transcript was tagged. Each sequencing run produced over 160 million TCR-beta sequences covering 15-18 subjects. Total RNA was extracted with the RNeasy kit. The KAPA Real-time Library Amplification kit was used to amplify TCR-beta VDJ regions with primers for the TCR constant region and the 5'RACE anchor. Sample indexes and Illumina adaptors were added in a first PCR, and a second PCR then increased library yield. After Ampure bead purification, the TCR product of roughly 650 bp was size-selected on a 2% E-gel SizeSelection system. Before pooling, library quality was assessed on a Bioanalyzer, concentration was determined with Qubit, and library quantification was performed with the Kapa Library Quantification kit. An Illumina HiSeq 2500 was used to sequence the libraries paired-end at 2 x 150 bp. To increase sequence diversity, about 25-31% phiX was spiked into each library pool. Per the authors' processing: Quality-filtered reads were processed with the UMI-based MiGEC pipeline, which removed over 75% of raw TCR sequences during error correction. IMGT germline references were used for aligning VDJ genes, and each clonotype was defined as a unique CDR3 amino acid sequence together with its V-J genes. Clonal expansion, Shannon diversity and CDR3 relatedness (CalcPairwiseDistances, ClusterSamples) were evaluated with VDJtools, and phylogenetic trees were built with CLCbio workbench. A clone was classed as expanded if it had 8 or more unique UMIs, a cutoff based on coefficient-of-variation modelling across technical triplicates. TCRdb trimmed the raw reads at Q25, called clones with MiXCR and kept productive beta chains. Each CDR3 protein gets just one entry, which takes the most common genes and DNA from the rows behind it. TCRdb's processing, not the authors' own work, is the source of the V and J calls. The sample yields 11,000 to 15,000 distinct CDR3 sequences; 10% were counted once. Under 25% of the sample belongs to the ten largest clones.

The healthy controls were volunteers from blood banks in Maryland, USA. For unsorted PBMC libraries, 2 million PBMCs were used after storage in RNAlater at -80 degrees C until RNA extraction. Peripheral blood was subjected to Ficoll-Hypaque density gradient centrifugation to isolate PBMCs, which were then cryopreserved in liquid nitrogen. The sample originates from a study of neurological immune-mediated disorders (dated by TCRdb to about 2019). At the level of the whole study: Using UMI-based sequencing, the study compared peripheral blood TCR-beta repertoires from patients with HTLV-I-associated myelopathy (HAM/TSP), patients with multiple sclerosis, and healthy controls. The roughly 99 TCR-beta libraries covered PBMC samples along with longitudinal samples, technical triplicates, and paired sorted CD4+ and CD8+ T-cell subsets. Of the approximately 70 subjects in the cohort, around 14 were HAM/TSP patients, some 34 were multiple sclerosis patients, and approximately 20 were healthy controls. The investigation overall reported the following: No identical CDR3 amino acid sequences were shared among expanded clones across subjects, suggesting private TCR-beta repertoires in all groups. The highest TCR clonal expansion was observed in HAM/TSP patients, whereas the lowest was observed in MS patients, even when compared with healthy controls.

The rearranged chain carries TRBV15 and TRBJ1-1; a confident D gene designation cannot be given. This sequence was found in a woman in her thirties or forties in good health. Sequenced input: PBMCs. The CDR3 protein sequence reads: CATSSRHFEAFF. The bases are TGTGCCACCAGCAGCCGACACTTTGAAGCTTTCTTT.